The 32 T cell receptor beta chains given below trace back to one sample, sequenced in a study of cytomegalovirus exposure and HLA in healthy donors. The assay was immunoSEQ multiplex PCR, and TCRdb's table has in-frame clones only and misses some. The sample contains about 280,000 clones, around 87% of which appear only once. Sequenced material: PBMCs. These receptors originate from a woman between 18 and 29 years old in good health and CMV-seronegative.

CDR3 sequence reads: CASTQTGGRNQPQHF. CDR3 sequence (DNA): TGTGCCAGCACTCAAACAGGGGGTAGGAATCAGCCCCAGCATTTT. J is TRBJ1-5 and V is TRBV27; TRBD1 matches at 8 bases. The V gene's germline CDR1 is MNHEY and CDR2 SMNVEV (reference sequence). With 7 bases clipped from V and 4 bases from J, the junction kept 9 bases outside the gene matches. The CDR3 sequence is 15 residues long.

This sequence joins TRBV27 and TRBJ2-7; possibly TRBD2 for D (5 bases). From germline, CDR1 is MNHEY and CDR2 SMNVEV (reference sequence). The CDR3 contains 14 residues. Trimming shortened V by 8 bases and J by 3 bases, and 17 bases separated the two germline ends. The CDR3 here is CASHPSGFDYEQYF. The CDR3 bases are TGTGCCAGCCACCCTTCGGGGTTTGACTACGAGCAGTACTTC.

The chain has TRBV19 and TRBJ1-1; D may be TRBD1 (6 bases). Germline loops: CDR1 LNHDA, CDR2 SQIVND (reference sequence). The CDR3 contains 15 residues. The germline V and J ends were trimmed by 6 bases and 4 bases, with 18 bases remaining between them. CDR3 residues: CASSPWGGQTTEAFF. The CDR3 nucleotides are TGTGCCAGTAGCCCCTGGGGGGGGCAGACCACTGAAGCTTTCTTT.

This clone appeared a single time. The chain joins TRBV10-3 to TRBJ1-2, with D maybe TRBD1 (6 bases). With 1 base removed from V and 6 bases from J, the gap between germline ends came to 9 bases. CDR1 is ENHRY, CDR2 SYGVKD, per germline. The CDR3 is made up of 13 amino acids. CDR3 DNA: TGTGCCATCAGTGAGTACAGGGCGGATGGCTACACCTTC. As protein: CAISEYRADGYTF.

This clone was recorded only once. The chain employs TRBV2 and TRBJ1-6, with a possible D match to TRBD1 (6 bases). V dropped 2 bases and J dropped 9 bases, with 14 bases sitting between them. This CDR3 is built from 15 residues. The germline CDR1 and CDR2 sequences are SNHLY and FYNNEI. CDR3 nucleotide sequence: TGTGCCAGCAGTGAAAGCAGGGGCGTAGGTTCACCCCTCCACTTT. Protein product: CASSESRGVGSPLHF.

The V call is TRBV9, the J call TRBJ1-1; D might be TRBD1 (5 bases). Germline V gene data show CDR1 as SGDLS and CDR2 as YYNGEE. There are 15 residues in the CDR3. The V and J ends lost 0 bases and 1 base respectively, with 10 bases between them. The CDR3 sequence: CASSVVGGGNTEAFF. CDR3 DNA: TGTGCCAGCAGCGTAGTGGGGGGTGGGAACACTGAAGCTTTCTTT.

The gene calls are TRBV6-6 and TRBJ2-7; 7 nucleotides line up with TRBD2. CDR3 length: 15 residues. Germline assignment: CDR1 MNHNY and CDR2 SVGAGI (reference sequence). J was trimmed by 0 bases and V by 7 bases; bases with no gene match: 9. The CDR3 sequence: CASTERGPNSYEQYF. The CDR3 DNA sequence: TGTGCCAGCACCGAGCGGGGTCCAAACTCCTACGAGCAGTACTTC.

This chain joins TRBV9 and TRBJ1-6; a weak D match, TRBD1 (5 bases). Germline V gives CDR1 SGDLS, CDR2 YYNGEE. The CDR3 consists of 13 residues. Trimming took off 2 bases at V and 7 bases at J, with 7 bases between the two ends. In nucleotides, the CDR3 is TGTGCCAGCAGCGTGGACACCAATTCACCCCTCCACTTT. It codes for CASSVDTNSPLHF.

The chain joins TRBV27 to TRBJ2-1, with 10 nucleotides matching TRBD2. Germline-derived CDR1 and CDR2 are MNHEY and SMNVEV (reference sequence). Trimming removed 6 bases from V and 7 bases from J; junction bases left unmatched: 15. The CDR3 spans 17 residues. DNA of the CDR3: TGTGCCAGCAGCCGAGGCCCGCGAGCGGGAGGGGGGAATGAGCAGTTCTTC. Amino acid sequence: CASSRGPRAGGGNEQFF.

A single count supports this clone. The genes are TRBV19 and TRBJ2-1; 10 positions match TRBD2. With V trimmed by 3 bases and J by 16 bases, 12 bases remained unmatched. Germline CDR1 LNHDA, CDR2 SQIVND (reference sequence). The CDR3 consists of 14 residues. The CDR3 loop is CASSIPGKREGHFF. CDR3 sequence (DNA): TGTGCCAGTAGTATCCCCGGGAAGCGGGAGGGCCACTTCTTC.

CDR3 DNA: TGTGCCAGCAGCAACAGCCTCCCCTCGGACAGCGTTAACTACGAGCAGTACTTC. This codes for CASSNSLPSDSVNYEQYF. The chain carries TRBV9 and TRBJ2-7; weak D call: TRBD1 (6 bases). V was trimmed by 4 bases and J by 3 bases, leaving 26 bases between them. Looked up from germline, CDR1 is SGDLS and CDR2 is YYNGEE. CDR3 length: 18 residues.

CDR3 coding DNA: TGTGCCAGCAGTTCAGGGCCTACCTACGAGCAGTACTTC. The encoded protein is CASSSGPTYEQYF. V gene TRBV28 combines with J gene TRBJ2-7, with a tentative D call TRBD1 (5 bases). Trimming pared 4 bases from V and 2 bases from J, leaving 9 bases between. The CDR3 runs to 13 residues. CDR1 MDHEN and CDR2 SYDVKM come from the germline V gene.

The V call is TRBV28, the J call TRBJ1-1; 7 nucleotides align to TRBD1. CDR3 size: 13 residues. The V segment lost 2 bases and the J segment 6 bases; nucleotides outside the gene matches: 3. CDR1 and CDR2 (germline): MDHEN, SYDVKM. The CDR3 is CASSLQGGSEAFF. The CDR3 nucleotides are TGTGCCAGCAGTTTACAGGGGGGATCTGAAGCTTTCTTT.

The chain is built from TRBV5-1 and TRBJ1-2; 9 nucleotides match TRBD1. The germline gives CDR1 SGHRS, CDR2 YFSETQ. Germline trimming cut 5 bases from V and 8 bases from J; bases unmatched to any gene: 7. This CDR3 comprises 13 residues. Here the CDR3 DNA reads TGCGCCAGCAGTTGGGACAGGGCCTTCGGCTACACCTTC. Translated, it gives CASSWDRAFGYTF.

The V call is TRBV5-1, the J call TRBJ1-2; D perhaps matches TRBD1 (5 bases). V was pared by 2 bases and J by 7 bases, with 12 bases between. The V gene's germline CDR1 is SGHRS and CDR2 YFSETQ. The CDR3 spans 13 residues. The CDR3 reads CASSLSGYGGYTF. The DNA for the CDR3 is TGCGCCAGCAGCTTATCAGGGTATGGTGGCTACACCTTC.

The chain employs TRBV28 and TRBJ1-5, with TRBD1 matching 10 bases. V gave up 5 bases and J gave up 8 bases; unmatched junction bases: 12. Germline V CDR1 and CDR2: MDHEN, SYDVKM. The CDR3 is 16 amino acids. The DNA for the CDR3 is TGTGCCAGCAGTCTCTCGGGACAGGGGTTTTTAGAGCCCCAGCATTTT. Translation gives CASSLSGQGFLEPQHF.

The CDR3 protein is CASSLFQGAYNEQFF. The CDR3 nucleotides read TGCGCCAGCAGCTTGTTCCAGGGGGCTTACAATGAGCAGTTCTTC. The rearrangement links TRBV5-1 to TRBJ2-1; 8 positions match TRBD1. The CDR3 covers 15 residues. Unmatched junction bases numbered 4, after V lost 1 base and J lost 4 bases. The germline CDR1 and CDR2 sequences are SGHRS and YFSETQ. Together with reference TRBV5-1 and TRBJ2-1, the CDR3 gives the full variable domain: KAGVTQTPRYLIKTRGQQVTLSCSPISGHRSVSWYQQTPGQGLQFLFEYFSETQRNKGNFPGRFSGRQFSNSRSEMNVSTLELGDSALYLCASSLFQGAYNEQFFGPGTRLTVL.

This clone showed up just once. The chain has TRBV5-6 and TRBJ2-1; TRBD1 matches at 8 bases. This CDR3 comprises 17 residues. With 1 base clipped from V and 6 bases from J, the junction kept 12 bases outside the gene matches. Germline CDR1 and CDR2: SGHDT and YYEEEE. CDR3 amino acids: CASSLMIDQGAINEQFF. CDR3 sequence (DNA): TGTGCCAGCAGCTTGATGATTGATCAGGGGGCGATCAATGAGCAGTTCTTC.

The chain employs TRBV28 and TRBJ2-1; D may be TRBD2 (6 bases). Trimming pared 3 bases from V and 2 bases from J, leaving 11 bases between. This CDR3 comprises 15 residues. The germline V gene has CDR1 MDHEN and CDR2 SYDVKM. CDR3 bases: TGTGCCAGCAGTTTTGCGGGACTTCCCTACAATGAGCAGTTCTTC. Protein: CASSFAGLPYNEQFF.

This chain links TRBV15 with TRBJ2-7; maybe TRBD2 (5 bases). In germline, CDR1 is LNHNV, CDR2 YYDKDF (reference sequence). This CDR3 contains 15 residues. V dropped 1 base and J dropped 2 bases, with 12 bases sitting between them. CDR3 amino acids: CATSRGIGDTYEQYF. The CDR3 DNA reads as TGTGCCACCAGCAGAGGTATCGGGGATACCTACGAGCAGTACTTC.

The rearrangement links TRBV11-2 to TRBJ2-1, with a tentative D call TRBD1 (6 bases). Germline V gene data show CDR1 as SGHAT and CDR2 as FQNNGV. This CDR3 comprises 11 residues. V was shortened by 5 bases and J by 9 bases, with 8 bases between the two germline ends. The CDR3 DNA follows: TGTGCCAGCAGCACAGGGATTGAGCAGTTCTTC. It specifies CASSTGIEQFF.

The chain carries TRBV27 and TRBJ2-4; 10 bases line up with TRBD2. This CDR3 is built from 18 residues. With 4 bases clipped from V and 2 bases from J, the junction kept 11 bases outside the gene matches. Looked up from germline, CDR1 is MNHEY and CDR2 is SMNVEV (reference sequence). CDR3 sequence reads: CASSSTGLAGEPKNIQYF. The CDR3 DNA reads TGTGCCAGCAGTTCAACTGGCCTAGCGGGGGAACCCAAAAACATTCAGTACTTC.

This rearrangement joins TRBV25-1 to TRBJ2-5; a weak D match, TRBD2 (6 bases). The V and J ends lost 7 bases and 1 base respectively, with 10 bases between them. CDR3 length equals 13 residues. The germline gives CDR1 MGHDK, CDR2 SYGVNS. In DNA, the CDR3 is TGTGCCAGCACCCAGGGAGGCCAAGAGACCCAGTACTTC. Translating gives CASTQGGQETQYF.

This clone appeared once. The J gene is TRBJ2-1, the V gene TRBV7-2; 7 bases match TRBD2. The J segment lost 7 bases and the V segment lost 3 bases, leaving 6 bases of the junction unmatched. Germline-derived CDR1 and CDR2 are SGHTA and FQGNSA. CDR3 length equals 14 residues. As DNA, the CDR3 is TGTGCCAGCAGCTTTCGACGACTAGCTAATGAGCAGTTCTTC. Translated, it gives CASSFRRLANEQFF.

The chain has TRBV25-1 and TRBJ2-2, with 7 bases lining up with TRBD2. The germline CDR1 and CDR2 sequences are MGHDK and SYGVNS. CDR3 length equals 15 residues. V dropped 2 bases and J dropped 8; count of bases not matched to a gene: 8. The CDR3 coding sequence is TGTGCCAGCAGTGAAGGAGGGAGGGCCTCGGGGGAGCTGTTTTTT. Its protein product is CASSEGGRASGELFF.

CDR3 sequence reads: CASSLRQGEYTEAFF. In nucleotides, the CDR3 is TGTGCCAGCTCACTCAGACAGGGGGAATACACTGAAGCTTTCTTT. The rearrangement uses TRBV18 and TRBJ1-1; 9 positions match TRBD1. The CDR3 contains 15 residues. V lost 4 bases and J lost 3; bases outside the gene matches: 6. The germline CDR1 and CDR2 sequences are KGHSH and LQKENI. Full variable domain (outside the CDR3, taken from reference TRBV18 and TRBJ1-1): NAGVMQNPRHLVRRRGQEARLRCSPMKGHSHVYWYRQLPEEGLKFMVYLQKENIIDESGMPKERFSAEFPKEGPSILRIQQVVRGDSAAYFCASSLRQGEYTEAFFGQGTRLTVV.

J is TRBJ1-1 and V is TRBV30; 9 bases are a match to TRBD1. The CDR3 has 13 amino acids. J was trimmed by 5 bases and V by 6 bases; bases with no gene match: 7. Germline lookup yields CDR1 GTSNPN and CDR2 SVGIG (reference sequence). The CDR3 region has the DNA TGTGCCTGCAAAGGGACAGGGCATACTGAAGCTTTCTTT. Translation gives CACKGTGHTEAFF.

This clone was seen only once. CDR3 bases: TGTGCCTGGAGCCCACCCGGGACACCGAACACTGAAGCTTTCTTT. Encoded protein: CAWSPPGTPNTEAFF. The chain is built from TRBV30 and TRBJ1-1, with a weak D call TRBD1 (6 bases). The CDR3 consists of 15 residues. Trimming took 3 bases from V and 1 from J, leaving 15 bases between them. Germline loops: CDR1 GTSNPN, CDR2 SVGIG (reference sequence).

The CDR3 spells CASSLAREYEKLFF. CDR3 bases: TGTGCCAGCAGCCTGGCACGGGAGTATGAAAAACTGTTTTTT. The chain joins TRBV7-2 to TRBJ1-4, with no clear D. V dropped 5 bases and J dropped 6 bases, with 13 bases sitting between them. Germline values: CDR1 SGHTA, CDR2 FQGNSA. This CDR3 region has 14 residues.

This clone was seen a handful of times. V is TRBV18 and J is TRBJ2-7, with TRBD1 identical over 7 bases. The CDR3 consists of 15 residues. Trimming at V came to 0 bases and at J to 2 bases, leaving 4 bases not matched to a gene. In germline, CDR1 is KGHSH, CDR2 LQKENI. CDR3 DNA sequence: TGTGCCAGCTCACCACCGGGACAGAGTACCTACGAGCAGTACTTC. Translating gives CASSPPGQSTYEQYF.

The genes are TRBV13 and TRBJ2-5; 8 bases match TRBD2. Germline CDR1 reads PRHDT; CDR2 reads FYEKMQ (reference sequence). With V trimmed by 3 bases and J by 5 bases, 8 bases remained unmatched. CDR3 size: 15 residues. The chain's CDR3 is CASSFDLAGGETQYF. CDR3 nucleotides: TGTGCCAGCAGCTTCGACCTAGCGGGTGGGGAGACCCAGTACTTC.

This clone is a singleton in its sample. The CDR3 loop is CSASGRTMNTEAFF. As DNA, the CDR3 is TGCAGCGCCTCGGGACGGACTATGAACACTGAAGCTTTCTTT. The chain joins TRBV29-1 to TRBJ1-1, with a possible D match to TRBD1 (5 bases). Germline loops: CDR1 SQVTM, CDR2 ANQGSEA. The CDR3 spans 14 residues. V dropped 7 bases and J dropped 0 bases, with 15 bases sitting between them. Drawing the rest from reference TRBV29-1 and TRBJ1-1, the complete variable domain is SAVISQKPSRDICQRGTSLTIQCQVDSQVTMMFWYRQQPGQSLTLIATANQGSEATYESGFVIDKFPISRPNLTFSTLTVSNMSPEDSSIYLCSASGRTMNTEAFFGQGTRLTVV.